Listed here are 28 T cell receptor beta chains from one sample, sequenced in a study of response to subunit inactivated influenza vaccine. TCRdb processed the RT-PCR reads anew with MiXCR; each CDR3 protein has one entry. The sample lists 630,000 or so distinct CDR3 sequences; less than 20% were seen once. The starting material was PBMCs from blood, obtained about 13 days after vaccination. The receptors were gathered from a man aged 50 to 60 who received an inactivated influenza vaccine.

This clonotype was seen only a few times. V usage is TRBV18 and J usage is TRBJ2-3; D assignment may be TRBD1 or TRBD2 (5 bases each). V gave up 3 bases and J gave up 5 bases, with 12 bases separating them. Germline V lookup: CDR1 KGHSH, CDR2 LQKENI. The CDR3 extends over 14 amino acids. The CDR3 loop reads CASSPGPIEDTQYF. Written as DNA, the CDR3 is TGTGCCAGCTCACCGGGACCCATAGAAGATACGCAGTATTTT.

The chain recombines TRBV4-2 with TRBJ1-1, with no clear D. Germline V CDR1 and CDR2: LGHNA, YNFKEQ. The V end was cut by 0 bases, the J end by 4 bases, with 15 bases between. The CDR3 contains 16 residues. CDR3 sequence (DNA): TGTGCCAGCAGCCAAGATTTAGACCCCGCGAGCACTGAAGCTTTCTTT. Protein sequence: CASSQDLDPASTEAFF.

This clonotype was counted a few times. The chain combines TRBV28 with TRBJ1-6; TRBD1 might be the D (5 bases). Deletions cut 6 bases from V and 8 bases from J, with 17 bases between. Per the germline V gene, CDR1 is MDHEN and CDR2 is SYDVKM. CDR3 length: 15 residues. The CDR3 loop reads CASSLWGRLDSPLHF. CDR3 in DNA: TGTGCCAGCAGCCTCTGGGGCAGGTTGGATTCACCCCTCCACTTT.

V and J are TRBV12-3 or TRBV12-4 and TRBJ2-1; D remains ambiguous. The CDR3 loop spans 13 amino acids. V dropped 7 bases and J dropped 12 bases, with 19 bases sitting between them. Written as DNA, the CDR3 is TGTGCCAGCATCAATCATCTTAGGGTGGGGCAGTTCTTC. This encodes CASINHLRVGQFF.

This clonotype was counted between two and nine times. The chain combines TRBV4-3 with TRBJ1-4, with D unclear. Germline V CDR1 and CDR2: LGHNA, YSLEER. V gave up 1 base and J gave up 10 bases, with 7 bases separating them. This CDR3 comprises 12 residues. The CDR3 bases are TGCGCCAGCAGCCAAGGCGCGGGAAAACTGTTTTTT. Its protein product is CASSQGAGKLFF.

Turning to this clonotype: The junction does not match germline at one end; this may be a read error. The CDR3 is CASSVSDTRYF. CDR3 nucleotides: TGTGCCAGCAGTGTCTCGGATACGCGGTATTTT. The chain carries TRBV2 and TRBJ2-3; D unclear. The length of the CDR3 is 11 residues. From germline, CDR1 is SNHLY and CDR2 FYNNEI. Supplemented by reference TRBV2 and TRBJ2-3, the full variable domain reads EPEVTQTPSHQVTQMGQEVILRCVPISNHLYFYWYRQILGQKVEFLVSFYNNEISEKSEIFDDQFSVERPDGSNFTLKIRSTKLEDSAMYFCASSVSDTRYFGPGTRLTVL.

The chain employs TRBV10-3 and TRBJ2-3; D gene ambiguous. Trimming removed 0 bases from V and 1 base from J, with 14 bases in between. The CDR3 consists of 17 residues. Germline CDR1 is ENHRY and CDR2 is SYGVKD. The CDR3 reads CAISESSSGWGTDTQYF. The CDR3 coding sequence is TGTGCCATCAGTGAGTCTTCGTCGGGCTGGGGCACAGATACGCAGTATTTT.

This clonotype was detected a few times. The rearrangement uses TRBV7-6 and TRBJ2-7; 9 bases are shared with TRBD1. The length of the CDR3 is 15 residues. Trimming took 6 bases from V and 5 from J; bases not matched to a gene: 11. Germline CDR1 is SGHVS and CDR2 is FNYEAQ. The CDR3: CASSFPGTGFNEQYF. The CDR3 DNA reads TGTGCCAGCAGTTTCCCCGGGACAGGGTTTAACGAGCAGTACTTC.

The V call is TRBV12-3 or TRBV12-4, the J call TRBJ1-3, with unresolved D. Trimming shortened V by 1 base and J by 11 bases, and 12 bases separated the two germline ends. CDR3 length: 13 residues. The CDR3 region is CASSLGAVAAIYF. Here the CDR3 DNA reads TGTGCCAGCAGTTTAGGAGCGGTTGCAGCCATATATTTT.

The chain joins TRBV20-1 to TRBJ1-2, with 9 bases matching TRBD1. V shed 0 bases, J shed 4 bases, and the junction held 12 bases outside the gene matches. The CDR3 has 17 residues. Germline V gene lookup returns CDR1 DFQATT and CDR2 SNEGSKA (reference sequence). DNA for the CDR3: TGCAGTGCTAGAGATCCCCAACCCGGACAGGGGTCCTATGGCTACACCTTC. Translation: CSARDPQPGQGSYGYTF.

This chain joins TRBV19 and TRBJ2-7, with 7 positions matching TRBD1. J lost 2 bases, V lost 6 bases, and 7 bases had no gene match. The CDR3 loop spans 14 amino acids. Germline V gives CDR1 LNHDA, CDR2 SQIVND (reference sequence). For the CDR3, the DNA is TGTGCCAGTAGCTACAGGGGAGCGACCTACGAGCAGTACTTC. Translating gives CASSYRGATYEQYF.

This clonotype was observed a few times. In nucleotides, the CDR3 is TGTGCCAGCAGCCTACCACGTTCAGGTGAAGTAAGTTCACCCCTCCACTTT. Translating it yields CASSLPRSGEVSSPLHF. The chain is built from TRBV5-6 and TRBJ1-6; D remains unclear. V gave up 4 bases and J gave up 9 bases, with 23 bases separating them. Germline V CDR1 and CDR2: SGHDT, YYEEEE. The CDR3 runs to 17 residues.

The chain recombines TRBV29-1 with TRBJ2-1; unclear D gene. This CDR3 is built from 15 residues. The germline CDR1 and CDR2 sequences are SQVTM and ANQGSEA. Trimming stripped 5 bases from V and 2 bases from J, with 16 bases between. The CDR3 region has the DNA TGCAGCGTTCTCGTGCCAGGCGCTCCCTACAATGAGCAGTTCTTC. Encoded protein: CSVLVPGAPYNEQFF.

This clonotype was observed a few times. This rearrangement joins TRBV5-6 to TRBJ1-1; 7 bases align to TRBD1. J lost 5 bases, V lost 0 bases, and 10 bases had no gene match. Per the germline V gene, CDR1 is SGHDT and CDR2 is YYEEEE. The CDR3 is made up of 16 amino acids. Here the CDR3 reads CASSLGIQGGRTEAFF. CDR3 in DNA: TGTGCCAGCAGCTTGGGCATCCAGGGGGGCAGGACTGAAGCTTTCTTT.

This clonotype turned up a few times. The rearrangement links TRBV20-1 to TRBJ2-5; D remains unclear. Germline V gene lookup returns CDR1 DFQATT and CDR2 SNEGSKA (reference sequence). The V end was cut by 4 bases, the J end by 1 base, with 10 bases between. This CDR3 comprises 13 residues. The CDR3 DNA reads TGCAGTGCTATGCAGGACCCCCAAGAGACCCAGTACTTC. Its translation: CSAMQDPQETQYF.

Comments on this clonotype: A junction boundary mismatches the germline segment, possibly from a read error. The chain is built from TRBV6-1 and TRBJ2-7; TRBD2 agrees at 7 bases. CDR3 length: 14 residues. Germline V gene lookup returns CDR1 MNHNS and CDR2 SASEGT. The CDR3 spells CASSQAGNSYEQYF. CDR3 nucleotides: TGTGCCAGCAGTCAAGCGGGAAACTCCTACGAGCAGTACTTC.

This clonotype has at least ten counts. V and J are TRBV7-9 and TRBJ2-5, with D unresolved. Trimming took 1 base from V and 3 from J, leaving 12 bases between them. This CDR3 region has 15 residues. The germline gives CDR1 SEHNR, CDR2 FQNEAQ (reference sequence). This CDR3 is CASSLELYSKETQYF. The CDR3 DNA reads as TGTGCCAGCAGCTTAGAATTATACAGCAAAGAGACCCAGTACTTC.

This clonotype came up a few times. This chain uses TRBV12-3 or TRBV12-4 with TRBJ2-7, with 8 bases that match TRBD2. V lost 3 bases to trimming and J lost 6 bases; unmatched junction nucleotides: 13. This CDR3 has 16 residues. DNA of the CDR3: TGTGCCAGCAGTTTTACCGCGGCGGGAGGAGGACGCGAGCAGTACTTC. Translated: CASSFTAAGGGREQYF.

This clonotype came up a few times. The chain has TRBV4-1 and TRBJ2-7, with TRBD1 as a possible D gene (6 bases). The CDR3 totals 16 residues. The ends were cut back, 0 bases at V and 4 bases at J, with 16 bases in the middle. Germline V lookup: CDR1 MGHRA, CDR2 YSYEKL. The CDR3 reads CASSQDFPGQYYEQYF. The CDR3 coding sequence is TGCGCCAGCAGCCAAGATTTTCCCGGACAGTATTACGAGCAGTACTTC.

The genes are TRBV28 and TRBJ2-1; the D is unclear. CDR3 size: 12 residues. V lost 5 bases, J lost 9 bases, and 11 bases lay in between. Germline CDR1 and CDR2: MDHEN and SYDVKM. The CDR3 loop reads CASSQRTAEQFF. In DNA form, the CDR3 reads TGTGCCAGCAGTCAGAGGACGGCTGAGCAGTTCTTC.

This clonotype came up a few times. V gene TRBV3-1 combines with J gene TRBJ2-1; 9 bases align to TRBD1. Trimming removed 1 base from V and 5 bases from J; junction bases left unmatched: 3. Germline CDR1 is LGHDT and CDR2 is YNNKEL (reference sequence). CDR3 size: 15 residues. This CDR3 is CASSQGQGEDNEQFF. CDR3 nucleotide sequence: TGTGCCAGCAGCCAAGGACAGGGGGAGGACAATGAGCAGTTCTTC.

This clonotype was detected only a few times. This sequence joins TRBV11-2 and TRBJ1-1, with D unresolved. V was trimmed by 4 bases and J by 2 bases, leaving 8 bases between them. Germline V gives CDR1 SGHAT, CDR2 FQNNGV. The CDR3 is 13 residues long. The CDR3 DNA follows: TGTGCCAGCAGCTCAATGCTAAACACTGAAGCTTTCTTT. It yields the protein CASSSMLNTEAFF.

In this sample, this clonotype turned up a few times. V and J are TRBV4-3 and TRBJ2-2; 8 bases match TRBD1. The CDR3 totals 15 residues. Losses at the gene ends were 1 base for V and 7 bases for J; bases not matched to a gene: 5. Germline V CDR1 and CDR2: LGHNA, YSLEER. The CDR3 protein is CASSQATGVGGELFF. As DNA, the CDR3 is TGCGCCAGCAGCCAAGCGACAGGGGTAGGCGGGGAGCTGTTTTTT.

This chain uses TRBV5-1 with TRBJ2-1; TRBD2 is a possible D gene (5 bases). The CDR3 length is 15 residues. Germline CDR1 reads SGHRS; CDR2 reads YFSETQ. Trimming took 4 bases from V and 6 from J, leaving 17 bases between them. The CDR3 bases are TGCGCCAGCAGCCTAGGACCCCGGGGTGGCAATGAGCAGTTCTTC. Encoded protein: CASSLGPRGGNEQFF. Together with reference TRBV5-1 and TRBJ2-1, the CDR3 gives the full variable domain: KAGVTQTPRYLIKTRGQQVTLSCSPISGHRSVSWYQQTPGQGLQFLFEYFSETQRNKGNFPGRFSGRQFSNSRSEMNVSTLELGDSALYLCASSLGPRGGNEQFFGPGTRLTVL.

The chain has TRBV4-2 and TRBJ1-1, with TRBD1 matching 8 bases. CDR3 length: 15 residues. Germline lookup yields CDR1 LGHNA and CDR2 YNFKEQ. V lost 3 bases to trimming and J lost 4 bases; unmatched junction nucleotides: 7. The DNA for the CDR3 is TGTGCCAGCAGCCATCGGACAGGGCCTATCACTGAAGCTTTCTTT. The encoded protein is CASSHRTGPITEAFF.

The chain recombines TRBV6-1 with TRBJ2-7, with 7 bases aligning to TRBD1. From germline, CDR1 is MNHNS and CDR2 SASEGT. The V and J ends lost 6 bases and 3 bases, in that order; junction bases with no gene match: 11. CDR3 length: 15 residues. CDR3 amino acids: CASRKNRDSIYEQYF. CDR3 coding DNA: TGTGCCAGCAGGAAGAACCGGGACAGTATCTACGAGCAGTACTTC.

This clonotype appeared a few times. DNA of the CDR3: TGTGCCACCGCGAGGCGACGGGAAAAACTGTTTTTT. This gives the protein CATARRREKLFF. The chain uses TRBV28 and TRBJ1-4; D not resolved. From germline, CDR1 is MDHEN and CDR2 SYDVKM. With 10 bases removed from V and 8 bases from J, the gap between germline ends came to 14 bases. The CDR3 consists of 12 residues.

This clonotype appeared a few times. The chain links TRBV3-1 to TRBJ2-1; D is undetermined. Germline CDR1 LGHDT, CDR2 YNNKEL (reference sequence). The CDR3 runs 13 residues. V gave up 5 bases and J gave up 7 bases, with 12 bases separating them. CDR3 sequence reads: CASSNGPQNEQFF. DNA of the CDR3: TGTGCCAGCAGCAATGGACCACAAAATGAGCAGTTCTTC.